Below, 32 T cell receptor beta chains from the same sample are listed, as sequenced in a study of OX40 agonist ivuxolimab in advanced cancers. Only in-frame clones appear in the TCRdb table, and some are missing; sequencing was by immunoSEQ multiplex PCR. The table records about 80,000 clones, 87% of them present only once. Sequencing was performed on CD4+ or CD8+ T cells sorted from blood, taken in a trial of the OX40 agonist ivuxolimab. The receptors come from an adult with an advanced solid tumor such as melanoma, head and neck, liver or kidney cancer.

The chain employs TRBV6-5 and TRBJ1-5; TRBD1 agrees at 7 bases. The germline CDR1 and CDR2 sequences are MNHEY and SVGAGI. The CDR3 is 12 amino acids. V dropped 5 bases and J dropped 11; count of bases not matched to a gene: 6. DNA for the CDR3: TGTGCCAGCAGTACCAGACAGGGTGCCCAGCATTTT. Its translation: CASSTRQGAQHF.

DNA of the CDR3: TGTGCCAGCAGCCTAACAGGGGCGGCCCAGTACTTC. It encodes CASSLTGAAQYF. The chain couples TRBV5-6 to TRBJ2-5; 7 bases line up with TRBD1. Germline V gene data show CDR1 as SGHDT and CDR2 as YYEEEE. Trimming took 4 bases from V and 9 from J; bases not matched to a gene: 6. This CDR3 contains 12 residues.

J is TRBJ1-1 and V is TRBV25-1; D gene ambiguous. V was pared by 4 bases and J by 10 bases, with 10 bases between. CDR3 size: 11 residues. The V gene's germline CDR1 is MGHDK and CDR2 SYGVNS. CDR3 coding DNA: TGTGCCAGCAGTGGCCTCAAGGGAGCTTTCTTT. Its translation: CASSGLKGAFF. Full variable domain (rest looked up from reference TRBV25-1 and TRBJ1-1): EADIYQTPRYLVIGTGKKITLECSQTMGHDKMYWYQQDPGMELHLIHYSYGVNSTEKGDLSSESTVSRIRTEHFPLTLESARPSHTSQYLCASSGLKGAFFGQGTRLTVV.

The rearrangement links TRBV2 to TRBJ2-5; D is uncertain. This CDR3 region has 15 residues. The V and J ends lost 5 bases and 3 bases respectively, with 16 bases between them. Germline V lookup: CDR1 SNHLY, CDR2 FYNNEI. The CDR3 loop reads CASSLQGIVEETQYF. CDR3 bases: TGTGCCAGCAGTCTGCAAGGGATAGTTGAAGAGACCCAGTACTTC.

J is TRBJ2-2 and V is TRBV7-2, with D perhaps matching TRBD1 (5 bases). CDR1 is SGHTA and CDR2 is FQGNSA in the germline V gene. This CDR3 contains 12 residues. V was clipped by 6 bases and J by 13 bases, with 15 bases between them. CDR3 sequence: CASSPDSQLLFF. The CDR3 bases are TGTGCCAGCAGTCCCGACAGCCAGCTGCTGTTTTTT.

The chain links TRBV6-1 to TRBJ1-1, with a possible D match to TRBD1 (5 bases). The germline CDR1 and CDR2 sequences are MNHNS and SASEGT. The CDR3 has 14 amino acids. V was trimmed by 5 bases and J by 9 bases, leaving 19 bases between them. CDR3 amino acids: CASSKPTEGVKAFF. The CDR3 region has the DNA TGTGCCAGCAGTAAACCGACAGAAGGTGTAAAAGCTTTCTTT.

V usage is TRBV28 and J usage is TRBJ1-4; D unclear. This CDR3 has 16 amino acids. CDR1 MDHEN and CDR2 SYDVKM come from the germline V gene. V shed 7 bases and J shed 3 bases, with 18 bases lying between them. This CDR3 reads CASTTRRFGANEKLFF. Written as DNA, the CDR3 is TGTGCCAGCACTACGCGGAGGTTTGGCGCTAATGAAAAACTGTTTTTT. Combining the CDR3 with reference TRBV28 and TRBJ1-4 gives the whole variable domain DVKVTQSSRYLVKRTGEKVFLECVQDMDHENMFWYRQDPGLGLRLIYFSYDVKMKEKGDIPEGYSVSREKKERFSLILESASTNQTSMYLCASTTRRFGANEKLFFGSGTQLSVL.

This clone has just a few counts. This chain uses TRBV7-9 with TRBJ2-5; 9 positions agree with TRBD1. Germline loops: CDR1 SEHNR, CDR2 FQNEAQ (reference sequence). The trim removed 4 bases at V and 0 bases at J, leaving 3 bases unmatched. CDR3 length: 15 amino acids. The CDR3 is CASSSGQGYQETQYF. CDR3 coding DNA: TGTGCCAGCAGCTCCGGACAGGGGTACCAAGAGACCCAGTACTTC.

This clone appeared once. The chain joins TRBV7-2 to TRBJ2-3; D remains unclear. CDR3 length: 14 residues. V was clipped by 3 bases and J by 5 bases, with 12 bases between them. The germline V gene has CDR1 SGHTA and CDR2 FQGNSA. The CDR3 is CASSFPPPIDTQYF. The CDR3 coding sequence is TGTGCCAGCAGCTTCCCCCCTCCTATAGATACGCAGTATTTT. Using reference TRBV7-2 and TRBJ2-3 for the parts outside the CDR3, the full variable domain is GAGVSQSPSNKVTEKGKDVELRCDPISGHTALYWYRQSLGQGLEFLIYFQGNSAPDKSGLPSDRFSAERTGGSVSTLTIQRTQQEDSAVYLCASSFPPPIDTQYFGPGTRLTVL.

The genes are TRBV6-1 and TRBJ1-2, with 9 bases identical to TRBD1. The CDR3 has 14 residues. J was trimmed by 6 bases and V by 6 bases; bases with no gene match: 8. The germline V gene encodes CDR1 MNHNS and CDR2 SASEGT. CDR3 in amino acids: CASRETGGVNGYTF. CDR3 in DNA: TGTGCCAGCAGAGAAACAGGGGGCGTTAATGGCTACACCTTC.

CDR3 coding DNA: TGTGCCAGCCGGGACACGCTTGTTTATACGCAGTATTTT. Its translation is CASRDTLVYTQYF. The chain is built from TRBV27 and TRBJ2-3; D is possibly TRBD1 (6 bases). The germline gives CDR1 MNHEY, CDR2 SMNVEV (reference sequence). The CDR3 contains 13 residues. V was pared by 8 bases and J by 7 bases, with 16 bases between.

This rearrangement joins TRBV29-1 to TRBJ1-5, with 8 bases lining up with TRBD1. CDR1 and CDR2 (germline): SQVTM, ANQGSEA. V was pared by 6 bases and J by 0 bases, with 1 base of the junction left unmatched. The CDR3 covers 13 residues. The CDR3 spells CSVGQDSNQPQHF. In DNA, the CDR3 is TGCAGCGTGGGACAGGATAGCAATCAGCCCCAGCATTTT.

CDR3 loop: CANRGERESTDTQYF. The DNA for the CDR3 is TGTGCCAACCGGGGGGAGCGGGAAAGCACAGATACGCAGTATTTT. J is TRBJ2-3 and V is TRBV10-3, with TRBD2 matching 7 bases. This CDR3 has 15 amino acids. Germline V lookup: CDR1 ENHRY, CDR2 SYGVKD. The V segment lost 10 bases and the J segment 0 bases; nucleotides outside the gene matches: 10.

The chain combines TRBV19 with TRBJ2-1, with 13 bases identical to TRBD2. Germline assignment: CDR1 LNHDA and CDR2 SQIVND (reference sequence). The CDR3 is made up of 16 amino acids. V trimming: 4 bases; J trimming: 5 bases; junction bases outside the gene matches: 5. CDR3 nucleotides: TGTGCCAGTAGTAGGAGGACTAGCGGGGGAAACAATGAGCAGTTCTTC. It codes for CASSRRTSGGNNEQFF.

The rearrangement uses TRBV30 and TRBJ1-1, with D possibly TRBD1 on 5 matching bases. The CDR3 is 12 amino acids. Trimming removed 1 base at V and 5 bases at J, with 8 bases between. Per the germline V gene, CDR1 is GTSNPN and CDR2 is SVGIG (reference sequence). The CDR3 coding sequence is TGTGCCTGGAGTGGACAGTTAACTGAAGCTTTCTTT. Translated, it gives CAWSGQLTEAFF.

The gene calls are TRBV7-7 and TRBJ2-3; D may be TRBD2 (6 bases). CDR3 length equals 15 residues. Germline CDR1 is SSHAT and CDR2 is FNYEAQ (reference sequence). Trimming pared 5 bases from V and 2 bases from J, leaving 14 bases between. CDR3 region: CASSPRDSTTDTQYF. In DNA, the CDR3 is TGTGCCAGCAGCCCCCGGGACTCAACCACAGATACGCAGTATTTT.

This clone has just one count. The gene calls are TRBV7-2 and TRBJ2-7, with TRBD2 as a possible D gene (6 bases). The CDR3 spans 14 residues. V was shortened by 5 bases and J by 3 bases, with 14 bases between the two germline ends. In germline, CDR1 is SGHTA, CDR2 FQGNSA. CDR3 nucleotides: TGTGCCAGCAGCCCCGGGACGGGGGTCTACGAGCAGTACGTC. Protein product: CASSPGTGVYEQYV.

This clone was seen more than once but under ten times. The chain combines TRBV6-5 with TRBJ1-1; no reliable D call. Per germline, CDR1 MNHEY and CDR2 SVGAGI. With 4 bases removed from V and 1 base from J, the gap between germline ends came to 7 bases. CDR3 length: 13 amino acids. The CDR3 sequence: CASSSGGNTEAFF. The CDR3 DNA follows: TGTGCCAGCAGTTCGGGAGGGAACACTGAAGCTTTCTTT.

The V and J genes are TRBV6-1 and TRBJ2-3; weak D call: TRBD2 (7 bases). V was pared by 8 bases and J by 4 bases, with 16 bases between. This CDR3 has 14 residues. Germline V lookup: CDR1 MNHNS, CDR2 SASEGT. This CDR3 reads CASQEGGGPDTQYF. The DNA for the CDR3 is TGTGCCAGCCAGGAGGGGGGGGGCCCAGATACGCAGTATTTT.

The chain employs TRBV13 and TRBJ2-3; D unclear. V shed 1 base and J shed 4 bases, with 6 bases lying between them. In germline, CDR1 is PRHDT, CDR2 FYEKMQ (reference sequence). The CDR3 contains 13 residues. The CDR3 nucleotides are TGTGCCAGCAGCTTAGCACCTCCAGATACGCAGTATTTT. Protein product: CASSLAPPDTQYF.

This chain connects TRBV6-5 to TRBJ1-4; no clear D gene. In germline, CDR1 is MNHEY, CDR2 SVGAGI. The CDR3 is made up of 15 amino acids. V lost 0 bases and J 8 bases, leaving 13 bases between the germline ends. The CDR3 DNA sequence: TGTGCCAGCAGTTACTCGAACAGAGGGAGCGAAAAACTGTTTTTT. Its protein is CASSYSNRGSEKLFF.

As regards this clone: This same CDR3 is encoded by further DNA sequences in the sample. J is TRBJ2-3 and V is TRBV2; D gene unclear. This CDR3 contains 11 residues. Germline V CDR1 and CDR2: SNHLY, FYNNEI. V was trimmed by 4 bases and J by 5 bases, leaving 4 bases between them. CDR3 sequence reads: CASSVKDTQYF. CDR3 DNA sequence: TGTGCCAGCAGTGTGAAAGATACGCAGTATTTT.

The CDR3 bases are TGTGCCAGCAGCTTGAGTAAACTGGGGGAGCTGTTTTTT. Encoded protein: CASSLSKLGELFF. The rearrangement links TRBV5-8 to TRBJ2-2, with no clear D. Germline V CDR1 and CDR2: SGHTS, YDEGEE. The length of the CDR3 is 13 residues. Deletions cut 1 base from V and 8 bases from J, with 9 bases between.

V usage is TRBV19 and J usage is TRBJ1-6; D gene uncertain. There are 15 residues in the CDR3. Germline CDR1 and CDR2: LNHDA and SQIVND (reference sequence). The V end was cut by 1 base, the J end by 7 bases, with 11 bases between. This chain's CDR3 is CASSIGPGLNSPLHF. The CDR3 nucleotides read TGTGCCAGTAGTATAGGCCCAGGCCTGAATTCACCCCTCCACTTT.

This clone was detected a few times. V and J are TRBV11-3 and TRBJ2-3; TRBD2 aligns across 10 bases. CDR3 length: 17 residues. Trimming at V came to 5 bases and at J to 4 bases, leaving 12 bases not matched to a gene. Germline loops: CDR1 SGHNT, CDR2 YENEEA. This CDR3 is CASSQLTSGDRSDTQYF. The CDR3 DNA reads TGTGCCAGCAGCCAACTCACTAGCGGGGACCGATCAGATACGCAGTATTTT. Complete variable domain (other parts from reference TRBV11-3 and TRBJ2-3): EAGVVQSPRYKIIEKKQPVAFWCNPISGHNTLYWYLQNLGQGPELLIRYENEEAVDDSQLPKDRFSAERLKGVDSTLKIQPAELGDSAVYLCASSQLTSGDRSDTQYFGPGTRLTVL.

The chain is built from TRBV6-1 and TRBJ1-2; D possibly corresponds to TRBD1 (6 bases). This CDR3 region has 15 residues. In germline, CDR1 is MNHNS, CDR2 SASEGT. Trimming left V 11 bases short and J 4 bases short, with 23 bases between. CDR3: CARRTGLVPPYGYTF. CDR3 nucleotide sequence: TGTGCCCGACGAACAGGGTTGGTCCCTCCCTATGGCTACACCTTC.

The sample holds a few counts of this clone. This chain uses TRBV28 with TRBJ1-1; tentatively, D is TRBD1 (6 bases). CDR3 length: 14 residues. Germline values: CDR1 MDHEN, CDR2 SYDVKM. V was clipped by 6 bases and J by 4 bases, with 15 bases between them. CDR3 DNA: TGTGCCAGCAGGAGGTCACAGGGAGGCACTGAAGCTTTCTTT. Translating gives CASRRSQGGTEAFF.

The V call is TRBV9, the J call TRBJ2-1; 8 nucleotides agree with TRBD2. Trimming cost V 1 base and J 4 bases; bases outside gene matches: 4. From germline, CDR1 is SGDLS and CDR2 YYNGEE. This CDR3 contains 15 residues. In nucleotides, the CDR3 is TGTGCCAGCAGCGTAAGCGGGAGTAGGTACAATGAGCAGTTCTTC. As protein: CASSVSGSRYNEQFF.

V and J are TRBV28 and TRBJ1-3; 7 bases fit TRBD1. The CDR3 extends over 14 amino acids. Germline V gene lookup returns CDR1 MDHEN and CDR2 SYDVKM. Unmatched junction bases numbered 7, after V lost 9 bases and J lost 2 bases. The CDR3 loop is CASREGGAGNTIYF. The DNA of the CDR3 is TGTGCCAGTAGAGAAGGGGGCGCTGGAAACACCATATATTTT.

This clone was counted only a few times. The rearrangement links TRBV6-5 to TRBJ1-2; D might be TRBD1 (5 bases). The CDR3 runs to 13 residues. V was cut by 6 bases and J by 3 bases, with 11 bases left in between. Germline V gives CDR1 MNHEY, CDR2 SVGAGI. This CDR3 reads CASSRRQYYGYTF. The CDR3, as DNA: TGTGCCAGCAGCCGTCGACAGTACTATGGCTACACCTTC.

The chain carries TRBV7-8 and TRBJ1-2; D gene uncertain. Per the germline V gene, CDR1 is SGHVS and CDR2 is FQNEAQ. The CDR3 spans 14 residues. V lost 5 bases and J 8 bases, leaving 18 bases between the germline ends. CDR3 bases: TGTGCCAGCAGCCCAAATCGGCTCCCCGGAGGCTACACCTTC. Protein: CASSPNRLPGGYTF.

This clone was seen only once. This chain links TRBV4-2 with TRBJ1-3; D unresolved. CDR3 size: 15 residues. V was trimmed by 0 bases and J by 6 bases, leaving 12 bases between them. Germline CDR1 and CDR2: LGHNA and YNFKEQ. The CDR3 here is CASSQDLMELNTIYF. The CDR3 DNA reads TGTGCCAGCAGCCAAGACCTCATGGAATTAAACACCATATATTTT.